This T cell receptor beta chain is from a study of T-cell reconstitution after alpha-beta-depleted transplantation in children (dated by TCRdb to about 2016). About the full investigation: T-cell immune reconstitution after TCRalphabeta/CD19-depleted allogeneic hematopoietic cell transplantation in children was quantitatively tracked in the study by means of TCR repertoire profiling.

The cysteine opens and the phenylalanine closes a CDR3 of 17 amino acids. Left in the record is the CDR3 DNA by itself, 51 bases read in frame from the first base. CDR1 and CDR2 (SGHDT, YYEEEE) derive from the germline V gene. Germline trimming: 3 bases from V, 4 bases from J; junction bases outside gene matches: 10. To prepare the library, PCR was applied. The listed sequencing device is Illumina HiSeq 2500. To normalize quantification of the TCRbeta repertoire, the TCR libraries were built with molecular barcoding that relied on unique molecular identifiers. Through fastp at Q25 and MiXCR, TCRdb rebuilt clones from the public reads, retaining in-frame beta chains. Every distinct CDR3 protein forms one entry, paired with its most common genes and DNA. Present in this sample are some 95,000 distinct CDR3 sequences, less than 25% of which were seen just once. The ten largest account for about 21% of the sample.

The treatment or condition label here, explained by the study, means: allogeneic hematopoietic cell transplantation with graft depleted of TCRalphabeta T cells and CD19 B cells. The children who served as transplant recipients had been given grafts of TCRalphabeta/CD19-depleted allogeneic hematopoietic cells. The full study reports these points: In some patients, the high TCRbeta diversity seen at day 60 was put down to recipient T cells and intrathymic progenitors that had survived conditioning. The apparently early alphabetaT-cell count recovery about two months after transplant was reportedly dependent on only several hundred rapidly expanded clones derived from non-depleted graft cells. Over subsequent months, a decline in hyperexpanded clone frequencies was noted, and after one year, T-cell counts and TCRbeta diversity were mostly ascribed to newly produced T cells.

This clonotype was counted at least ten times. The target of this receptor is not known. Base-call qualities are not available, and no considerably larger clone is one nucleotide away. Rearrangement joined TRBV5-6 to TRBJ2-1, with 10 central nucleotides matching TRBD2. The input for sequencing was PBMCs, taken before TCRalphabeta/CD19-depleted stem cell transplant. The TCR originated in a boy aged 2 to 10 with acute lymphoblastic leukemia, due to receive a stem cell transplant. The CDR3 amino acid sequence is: CASSWTSGGSLYNEQFF. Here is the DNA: TGTGCCAGCAGCTGGACTAGCGGAGGGTCCCTATACAATGAGCAGTTCTTC.